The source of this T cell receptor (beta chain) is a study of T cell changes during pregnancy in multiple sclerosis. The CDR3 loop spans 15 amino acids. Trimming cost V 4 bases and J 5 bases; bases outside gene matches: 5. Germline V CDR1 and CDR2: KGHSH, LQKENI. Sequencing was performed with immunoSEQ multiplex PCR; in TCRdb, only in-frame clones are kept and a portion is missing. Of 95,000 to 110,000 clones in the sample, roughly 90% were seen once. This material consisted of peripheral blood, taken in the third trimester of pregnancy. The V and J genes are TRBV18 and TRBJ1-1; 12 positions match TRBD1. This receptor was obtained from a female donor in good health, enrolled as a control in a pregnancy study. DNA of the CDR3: TGTGCCAGCTCACTGGGGACAGGGGGCCAGACTGAAGCTTTCTTT. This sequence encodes CASSLGTGGQTEAFF.